Listed here are 19 T cell receptor beta chains from one sample, sequenced in a study of cytomegalovirus exposure and HLA in healthy donors. The PCR made use of 60 Vbeta and 13 Jbeta primers. Profiled with immunoSEQ multiplex PCR; TCRdb holds only in-frame clones, not every one. The sample contains 120,000 or so clones, approximately 79% of which appear only once. The sample comprised PBMCs. These receptors came from a man younger than 45 in good health and CMV-seronegative.

The chain carries TRBV27 and TRBJ2-1; 12 nucleotides line up with TRBD2. Germline trimming cut 5 bases from V and 9 bases from J; bases unmatched to any gene: 14. The CDR3 has 17 residues. Per germline, CDR1 MNHEY and CDR2 SMNVEV (reference sequence). The CDR3 coding sequence is TGTGCCAGCAGTCCCAGGGTAGAGCCTAGCGGGGGGGTTGAGCAGTTCTTC. Protein sequence: CASSPRVEPSGGVEQFF.

This chain uses TRBV5-4 with TRBJ2-7; 8 nucleotides match TRBD1. The junction had 7 bases not matched to a gene; V was cut back by 3 bases and J by 2 bases. This CDR3 spans 15 amino acids. Germline V lookup: CDR1 SGHNT, CDR2 YYREEE (reference sequence). CDR3 nucleotides: TGTGCCAGCAGCTCCGACAGGGGTCCACCCTACGAGCAGTACTTC. Its protein is CASSSDRGPPYEQYF. The variable domain in full, completed from reference TRBV5-4 and TRBJ2-7, reads ETGVTQSPTHLIKTRGQQVTLRCSSQSGHNTVSWYQQALGQGPQFIFQYYREEENGRGNFPPRFSGLQFPNYSSELNVNALELDDSALYLCASSSDRGPPYEQYFGPGTRLTVT.

For the CDR3, the DNA is TGCGCCAGCAGCCATGGGACAGGGAGAGACTACGAGCAGTACTTC. Its protein is CASSHGTGRDYEQYF. V is TRBV4-3 and J is TRBJ2-7, with 9 bases that match TRBD1. Germline V lookup: CDR1 LGHNA, CDR2 YSLEER. The CDR3 is 15 residues long. V gave up 3 bases and J gave up 3 bases; unmatched junction bases: 6.

The rearrangement links TRBV7-9 to TRBJ2-7; 7 bases align to TRBD2. The CDR3 extends over 13 amino acids. The V gene end was trimmed by 4 bases and the J gene end by 6 bases; junction bases not matched to a gene: 6. Germline V lookup: CDR1 SEHNR, CDR2 FQNEAQ (reference sequence). The CDR3 nucleotides read TGTGCCAGCAGCTCCGGGGGGTGGCGCGAGCAGTACTTC. It codes for CASSSGGWREQYF.

The chain combines TRBV2 with TRBJ2-7; TRBD1 is a possible D gene (5 bases). V lost 3 bases and J lost 11, with 11 bases in between. This CDR3 spans 11 amino acids. CDR1 is SNHLY and CDR2 is FYNNEI in the germline V gene. CDR3 amino acids: CASSENTREYF. The CDR3 DNA reads TGTGCCAGCAGTGAGAACACCAGGGAGTACTTC.

The V call is TRBV5-1, the J call TRBJ1-6, with D unclear. Trimming removed 0 bases at V and 8 bases at J, with 12 bases between. The CDR3 consists of 15 residues. CDR1 SGHRS and CDR2 YFSETQ come from the germline V gene. The CDR3 DNA reads TGCGCCAGCAGCTTGGGCCCTCTCGAGGATTCACCCCTCCACTTT. It encodes CASSLGPLEDSPLHF.

A few counts support this clone. The chain has TRBV9 and TRBJ2-1; the D is unclear. Per the germline V gene, CDR1 is SGDLS and CDR2 is YYNGEE. The V end was cut by 0 bases, the J end by 4 bases, with 8 bases between. The CDR3 has 14 amino acids. CDR3 residues: CASSVEYYYNEQFF. In nucleotides, the CDR3 is TGTGCCAGCAGCGTAGAGTACTATTACAATGAGCAGTTCTTC.

This clone came up once. The chain combines TRBV5-3 with TRBJ1-2; 10 nucleotides align to TRBD1. TRBV5-3 is an ORF, and what it does is uncertain. Trimming at V came to 4 bases and at J to 0 bases, leaving 15 bases not matched to a gene. The CDR3 spans 19 residues. The DNA for the CDR3 is TGTGCCAGAAGCCACAACGGCGGGACAGGGGCGCAAGCTAACTATGGCTACACCTTC. Translating gives CARSHNGGTGAQANYGYTF.

The chain is built from TRBV10-2 and TRBJ2-7; D remains ambiguous. Germline CDR1 and CDR2: WSHSY and SAAADI. This CDR3 region has 13 residues. Trimming removed 4 bases from V and 1 base from J, with 8 bases in between. CDR3 residues: CASSVLESYEQYF. The DNA of the CDR3 is TGCGCCAGCAGTGTCTTAGAGTCCTACGAGCAGTACTTC.

The chain combines TRBV5-1 with TRBJ2-7; tentatively, D is TRBD1 (6 bases). Trimming removed 2 bases at V and 5 bases at J, with 11 bases between. The CDR3 has 13 amino acids. Per the germline V gene, CDR1 is SGHRS and CDR2 is YFSETQ. CDR3: CASSFAGVHEQYF. The DNA for the CDR3 is TGCGCCAGCAGCTTTGCAGGGGTCCACGAGCAGTACTTC.

V and J are TRBV5-4 and TRBJ2-1, with 12 bases matching TRBD2. J was trimmed by 7 bases and V by 4 bases; bases with no gene match: 12. The CDR3 totals 17 residues. Germline CDR1 and CDR2: SGHNT and YYREEE (reference sequence). The CDR3 region is CASSQGLAGRTGNEQFF. As DNA, the CDR3 is TGTGCCAGCAGCCAGGGACTAGCGGGCCGAACGGGAAATGAGCAGTTCTTC.

The gene calls are TRBV2 and TRBJ1-1; no clear D. V was cut by 2 bases and J by 7 bases, with 5 bases left in between. The germline V gene encodes CDR1 SNHLY and CDR2 FYNNEI. The length of the CDR3 is 11 residues. CDR3 amino acids: CASSEYLEAFF. CDR3 nucleotides: TGTGCCAGCAGTGAATATCTTGAAGCTTTCTTT.

The gene calls are TRBV6-1 and TRBJ2-5; 8 nucleotides align to TRBD2. The last part of the DNA fits TRBJ2-7 better; the J call may be wrong. The CDR3 has 14 amino acids. Germline CDR1 and CDR2: MNHNS and SASEGT. The CDR3 spells CASIGGEGGYEQYF. The CDR3 DNA follows: TGTGCCAGCATCGGGGGGGAGGGAGGCTACGAGCAGTACTTC.

J is TRBJ2-5 and V is TRBV5-1, with D possibly TRBD1 on 5 matching bases. CDR1 and CDR2 from the germline V gene are SGHRS and YFSETQ. The V gene lost 0 bases and the J gene lost 5 bases, with 11 bases spanning the gap. The CDR3 spans 14 residues. The CDR3 reads CASSLDPGRETQYF. CDR3 DNA: TGCGCCAGCAGCTTGGACCCAGGGCGGGAGACCCAGTACTTC. Complete variable domain (other parts from reference TRBV5-1 and TRBJ2-5): KAGVTQTPRYLIKTRGQQVTLSCSPISGHRSVSWYQQTPGQGLQFLFEYFSETQRNKGNFPGRFSGRQFSNSRSEMNVSTLELGDSALYLCASSLDPGRETQYFGPGTRLLVL.

The V gene is TRBV11-3, the J gene TRBJ2-2; D remains unclear. V was cut by 7 bases and J by 3 bases, with 9 bases left in between. Germline-derived CDR1 and CDR2 are SGHNT and YENEEA. This CDR3 is 13 amino acids long. CDR3 loop: CASTHTDTGELFF. In DNA, the CDR3 is TGTGCCAGCACCCATACAGACACCGGGGAGCTGTTTTTT.

This clone showed up just a few times. V usage is TRBV28 and J usage is TRBJ1-2; D not certain. CDR3 size: 15 residues. V shed 7 bases and J shed 2 bases, with 17 bases lying between them. CDR1 is MDHEN, CDR2 SYDVKM, per germline. The CDR3 region has the DNA TGTGCCAGCATGGAGGGCCACATAGAGAACTATGGCTACACCTTC. This codes for CASMEGHIENYGYTF.

CDR3 protein: CASSSADRNYGYTF. The CDR3 nucleotides read TGTGCCAGCAGTTCAGCAGACAGGAACTATGGCTACACCTTC. The chain uses TRBV28 and TRBJ1-2; weak D call: TRBD1 (6 bases). This CDR3 is built from 14 residues. Trimming cost V 4 bases and J 2 bases, with 11 bases left between them. Germline V gene data show CDR1 as MDHEN and CDR2 as SYDVKM.

The chain uses TRBV28 and TRBJ1-4; D is undetermined. Germline assignment: CDR1 MDHEN and CDR2 SYDVKM. The CDR3 totals 16 residues. The V end lost 4 bases, the J end lost 4 bases, and 16 bases lay between the germline ends. The DNA of the CDR3 is TGTGCCAGCAGTTCCTCGATCGGGAGGGATAATGAAAAACTGTTTTTT. Protein: CASSSSIGRDNEKLFF.

The V gene is TRBV19, the J gene TRBJ2-3; 12 bases line up with TRBD2. The CDR3 is 15 residues long. Germline-derived CDR1 and CDR2 are LNHDA and SQIVND (reference sequence). The trim removed 6 bases at V and 8 bases at J, leaving 9 bases unmatched. CDR3 DNA sequence: TGTGCCAGTAGACATCTAGCGGGGGGGCCGAGTACGCAGTATTTT. It is translated as CASRHLAGGPSTQYF.